The rows below give T cell receptor beta chains drawn from one sample of a study of T-cell reconstitution after alpha-beta-depleted transplantation in children. MiXCR, run by TCRdb on the PCR reads, gives a single entry per CDR3 protein. The sample carries 360,000 or so distinct CDR3 sequences, around 21% recorded once. Sequencing was performed on PBMCs from the stem cell graft donor, taken from the stem cell graft. All receptors derive from a human donor who donated a stem cell graft to a child with acute myeloid leukemia. Both conserved end residues are part of each CDR3. A D gene is named only where the DNA matches it firmly. Size values are once, few and many counts, or a class for expanded clones, and some rows have none.

CDR3 length: 16; clone size: NA; V gene: TRBV7-9; J gene: TRBJ1-5; D gene: TRBD1; CDR3 DNA: TGTGCCAGCAGCTTAGGGACAGGGACCCCCAATCAGCCCCAGCATTTT; CDR3 protein: CASSLGTGTPNQPQHF
CDR3 length: 15; clone size: NA; V gene: TRBV19; J gene: TRBJ2-2; D gene: TRBD2; CDR3 DNA: TGTGCCAGTAGTAATCAGCGGGGGAACACCGGGGAGCTGTTTTTT; CDR3 protein: CASSNQRGNTGELFF
CDR3 length: 17; clone size: few; V gene: TRBV27; J gene: TRBJ2-1; D gene: TRBD2; CDR3 DNA: TGTGCCAGCAGTTCCCAACTAGCGCCGAGCTCCTACAATGAGCAGTTCTTC; CDR3 protein: CASSSQLAPSSYNEQFF
CDR3 length: 13; clone size: few; V gene: TRBV20-1; J gene: TRBJ2-5; D gene: NA; CDR3 DNA: TGCAGTGCTAGAGTACAGGACCAAGAGACCCAGTACTTC; CDR3 protein: CSARVQDQETQYF
CDR3 length: 17; clone size: few; V gene: TRBV27; J gene: TRBJ1-4; D gene: TRBD1; CDR3 DNA: TGTGCCAGCAGTACCAGGACAGGGAATGGAACTAATGAAAAACTGTTTTTT; CDR3 protein: CASSTRTGNGTNEKLFF
CDR3 length: 18; clone size: NA; V gene: TRBV4-3; J gene: TRBJ1-1; D gene: NA; CDR3 DNA: TGCGCCAGCAGCCAAGGTTACAGGGTAAGCTCCGATGACACTGAAGCTTTCTTT; CDR3 protein: CASSQGYRVSSDDTEAFF
CDR3 length: 15; clone size: many; V gene: TRBV4-3; J gene: TRBJ2-3; D gene: TRBD2; CDR3 DNA: TGCGCCAGCGGCCAATTGGGCGGGAGTTGGGATACGCAGTATTTT; CDR3 protein: CASGQLGGSWDTQYF
CDR3 length: 13; clone size: few; V gene: TRBV10-3; J gene: TRBJ2-3; D gene: TRBD2; CDR3 DNA: TGTGCCTACGCGGGGGGATCCGCGGATACGCAGTATTTT; CDR3 protein: CAYAGGSADTQYF
CDR3 length: 17; clone size: NA; V gene: TRBV12-3/TRBV12-4; J gene: TRBJ2-7; D gene: TRBD1; CDR3 DNA: TGTGCCAGCAGTTTAGGGGTGGGGGGGACAGGGTACTACGAGCAGTACTTC; CDR3 protein: CASSLGVGGTGYYEQYF
CDR3 length: 16; clone size: NA; V gene: TRBV5-1; J gene: TRBJ2-3; D gene: TRBD2; CDR3 DNA: TGCGCCAGCAGCTTCGGGCTAGCGGGAGACGCAGATACGCAGTATTTT; CDR3 protein: CASSFGLAGDADTQYF
CDR3 length: 12; clone size: many; V gene: TRBV29-1; J gene: TRBJ2-3; D gene: NA; CDR3 DNA: TGCAGCGTTGGACGAAGCCTAGATACGCAGTATTTT; CDR3 protein: CSVGRSLDTQYF
CDR3 length: 13; clone size: few; V gene: TRBV5-1; J gene: TRBJ2-1; D gene: TRBD2; CDR3 DNA: TGCGCCAGCAGCTGGGAGGGCGGGGGTGAGCAGTTCTTC; CDR3 protein: CASSWEGGGEQFF
CDR3 length: 15; clone size: few; V gene: TRBV7-2; J gene: TRBJ2-3; D gene: TRBD2; CDR3 DNA: TGTGCCAGCAGCTTAAGGGGAGGGGGCACAGATACGCAGTATTTT; CDR3 protein: CASSLRGGGTDTQYF
CDR3 length: 15; clone size: NA; V gene: TRBV28; J gene: TRBJ2-7; D gene: NA; CDR3 DNA: TGTGCCAGCAGAGGTCGGGCAGGGAGTCCCTACGAGCAGTACTTC; CDR3 protein: CASRGRAGSPYEQYF
CDR3 length: 15; clone size: few; V gene: TRBV5-1; J gene: TRBJ2-7; D gene: TRBD2; CDR3 DNA: TGCGCCAGCAGCTTGGTTGGAGCGGGAAACTACGAGCAGTACTTC; CDR3 protein: CASSLVGAGNYEQYF
CDR3 length: 15; clone size: few; V gene: TRBV12-3/TRBV12-4; J gene: TRBJ1-3; D gene: NA; CDR3 DNA: TGTGCCAGCAGTTTAGATACAGGGACTGGAAACACCATATATTTT; CDR3 protein: CASSLDTGTGNTIYF
CDR3 length: 13; clone size: NA; V gene: TRBV29-1; J gene: TRBJ2-5; D gene: TRBD2; CDR3 DNA: TGCAGCGTCGGGACCCTGGGAGGGGAGACCCAGTACTTC; CDR3 protein: CSVGTLGGETQYF
CDR3 length: 13; clone size: NA; V gene: TRBV6-6; J gene: TRBJ2-2; D gene: NA; CDR3 DNA: TGTGCCAGCAGCGTCAAGAACACCGGGGAGCTGTTTTTT; CDR3 protein: CASSVKNTGELFF
CDR3 length: 18; clone size: NA; V gene: TRBV20-1; J gene: TRBJ2-3; D gene: TRBD2; CDR3 DNA: TGCAGTGCTAGCTTCCGGCCCCTTAGCGGGAGGGCCTCAGATACGCAGTATTTT; CDR3 protein: CSASFRPLSGRASDTQYF
CDR3 length: 13; clone size: many; V gene: TRBV7-7; J gene: TRBJ2-1; D gene: TRBD1; CDR3 DNA: TGTGCCAGCAGTCGCGACAGGGGGAATGAGCAGTTCTTC; CDR3 protein: CASSRDRGNEQFF
CDR3 length: 11; clone size: few; V gene: TRBV2; J gene: TRBJ2-1; D gene: TRBD1; CDR3 DNA: TGTGCCAGCAGTGGACAGGGTCCGGGGTTCTTC; CDR3 protein: CASSGQGPGFF
CDR3 length: 14; clone size: many; V gene: TRBV12-3/TRBV12-4; J gene: TRBJ1-1; D gene: NA; CDR3 DNA: TGTGCCAGCAGCCTTCGACAGGAGGGAACTGAAGCTTTCTTT; CDR3 protein: CASSLRQEGTEAFF
CDR3 length: 12; clone size: few; V gene: TRBV29-1; J gene: TRBJ1-2; D gene: NA; CDR3 DNA: TGCAGCGTTGTAGGCACGAACTATGGCTACACCTTC; CDR3 protein: CSVVGTNYGYTF
CDR3 length: 16; clone size: NA; V gene: TRBV5-1; J gene: TRBJ2-2; D gene: NA; CDR3 DNA: TGCGCCAGCAGCACACGACAGGCCCCGAACACCGGGGAGCTGTTTTTT; CDR3 protein: CASSTRQAPNTGELFF
CDR3 length: 13; clone size: many; V gene: TRBV12-3/TRBV12-4; J gene: TRBJ2-1; D gene: NA; CDR3 DNA: TGTGCCAGCAGTTTAAGGTTTACGAATGAGCAGTTCTTC; CDR3 protein: CASSLRFTNEQFF
CDR3 length: 19; clone size: NA; V gene: TRBV6-2/TRBV6-3; J gene: TRBJ1-3; D gene: NA; CDR3 DNA: TGTGCCAGCAGTTACTCGAAAGCGACGGAGCCTCTCTCTGGAAACACCATATATTTT; CDR3 protein: CASSYSKATEPLSGNTIYF
CDR3 length: 16; clone size: many; V gene: TRBV10-1; J gene: TRBJ1-1; D gene: TRBD1; CDR3 DNA: TGCGCCAGCAGTCCCGACAGGGAGTTTACGAACACTGAAGCTTTCTTT; CDR3 protein: CASSPDREFTNTEAFF
CDR3 length: 13; clone size: many; V gene: TRBV29-1; J gene: TRBJ1-2; D gene: NA; CDR3 DNA: TGCAGCGCCGGGGACAAAGCTAACTATGGCTACACCTTC; CDR3 protein: CSAGDKANYGYTF
CDR3 length: 17; clone size: NA; V gene: TRBV12-3/TRBV12-4; J gene: TRBJ2-6; D gene: TRBD2; CDR3 DNA: TGTGCCAGCAGTTTGGGCAGGACTAGCTCTGGGGCCAACGTCCTGACTTTC; CDR3 protein: CASSLGRTSSGANVLTF
CDR3 length: 13; clone size: many; V gene: TRBV29-1; J gene: TRBJ2-3; D gene: NA; CDR3 DNA: TGCAGCGTTGTGCCCCTAGTGACAGATACGCAGTATTTT; CDR3 protein: CSVVPLVTDTQYF
CDR3 length: 13; clone size: many; V gene: TRBV20-1; J gene: TRBJ2-3; D gene: NA; CDR3 DNA: TGCAGTGCTAGTAAGGGTATAGCCGATGAGCAGTATTTT; CDR3 protein: CSASKGIADEQYF
CDR3 length: 14; clone size: NA; V gene: TRBV7-2; J gene: TRBJ2-6; D gene: NA; CDR3 DNA: TGTGCCAGCCGTACCCCGTCTGGGGCCAACGTCCTGACTTTC; CDR3 protein: CASRTPSGANVLTF
CDR3 length: 13; clone size: few; V gene: TRBV6-2/TRBV6-3; J gene: TRBJ2-2; D gene: NA; CDR3 DNA: TGTGCCAGCAGTTACTACCTCACCGGGGAGCTGTTTTTT; CDR3 protein: CASSYYLTGELFF
CDR3 length: 13; clone size: NA; V gene: TRBV25-1; J gene: TRBJ2-3; D gene: NA; CDR3 DNA: TGTGCCAGCAGTGAAGGGCCCTCGGATACGCAGTATTTT; CDR3 protein: CASSEGPSDTQYF
CDR3 length: 13; clone size: few; V gene: TRBV7-9; J gene: TRBJ1-1; D gene: NA; CDR3 DNA: TGTGCCAGCAGCTTAGTTGGCGCGACTGAAGCTTTCTTT; CDR3 protein: CASSLVGATEAFF
CDR3 length: 15; clone size: few; V gene: TRBV28; J gene: TRBJ2-1; D gene: TRBD2; CDR3 DNA: TGTGCAGCAACATACAGGCTAGCGGGAGGCAATGAGCAGTTCTTC; CDR3 protein: CAATYRLAGGNEQFF
CDR3 length: 12; clone size: few; V gene: TRBV12-3/TRBV12-4; J gene: TRBJ2-7; D gene: TRBD2; CDR3 DNA: TGTGCCAGCAGGCTAACTAGCGACGAGCAGTACTTC; CDR3 protein: CASRLTSDEQYF
CDR3 length: 18; clone size: many; V gene: TRBV11-2; J gene: TRBJ2-1; D gene: TRBD2; CDR3 DNA: TGTGCCAGCAGCAAAGCCGGGACTAGCGGGAGAGCGGGCAATGAGCAGTTCTTC; CDR3 protein: CASSKAGTSGRAGNEQFF
CDR3 length: 15; clone size: few; V gene: TRBV12-3/TRBV12-4; J gene: TRBJ2-7; D gene: NA; CDR3 DNA: TGTGCCAGCAGTTTGGGGCTTTTCAGCTCCTACGAGCAGTACTTC; CDR3 protein: CASSLGLFSSYEQYF
CDR3 length: 12; clone size: few; V gene: TRBV6-1; J gene: TRBJ2-1; D gene: TRBD1; CDR3 DNA: TGTGCCAGCAGCCGAGACAGGGCCGGGCAGTTCTTC; CDR3 protein: CASSRDRAGQFF
CDR3 length: 15; clone size: few; V gene: TRBV15; J gene: TRBJ2-1; D gene: NA; CDR3 DNA: TGTGCCACCAGCAGAGATCTGGGGATCTACAATGAGCAGTTCTTC; CDR3 protein: CATSRDLGIYNEQFF
CDR3 length: 16; clone size: NA; V gene: TRBV6-2/TRBV6-3; J gene: TRBJ2-3; D gene: NA; CDR3 DNA: TGTGCCAGCAGTTATTCCCCCGGTCTGGGGGCAGATACGCAGTATTTT; CDR3 protein: CASSYSPGLGADTQYF
CDR3 length: 17; clone size: many; V gene: TRBV20-1; J gene: TRBJ2-1; D gene: TRBD2; CDR3 DNA: TGCAGTGCGGTCGACAAGCGGGAGGGCCGCGTTTACAATGAGCAGTTCTTC; CDR3 protein: CSAVDKREGRVYNEQFF
CDR3 length: 17; clone size: many; V gene: TRBV9; J gene: TRBJ2-1; D gene: TRBD1; CDR3 DNA: TGTGCCAGCAGCGTAGACCCGGGACAGGGGCGGAACAATGAGCAGTTCTTC; CDR3 protein: CASSVDPGQGRNNEQFF
CDR3 length: 12; clone size: few; V gene: TRBV29-1; J gene: TRBJ2-7; D gene: NA; CDR3 DNA: TGCAGCGTTGGAGCCAGGGGCCACGAGCAGTACTTC; CDR3 protein: CSVGARGHEQYF
CDR3 length: 16; clone size: NA; V gene: TRBV4-1; J gene: TRBJ2-7; D gene: NA; CDR3 DNA: TGCGCCAGCAGCCAAGGGACGGACGGGATCCCCTACGAGCAGTACTTC; CDR3 protein: CASSQGTDGIPYEQYF
CDR3 length: 17; clone size: many; V gene: TRBV20-1; J gene: TRBJ2-1; D gene: NA; CDR3 DNA: TGCAGTGCTAGAGACCGGAGTGGGCCGAGCTTTCGAGATGAGCAGTTCTTC; CDR3 protein: CSARDRSGPSFRDEQFF
CDR3 length: 13; clone size: NA; V gene: TRBV29-1; J gene: TRBJ2-2; D gene: TRBD1; CDR3 DNA: TGCAGCGTTAAGGGACAGTACACCGGGGAGCTGTTTTTT; CDR3 protein: CSVKGQYTGELFF